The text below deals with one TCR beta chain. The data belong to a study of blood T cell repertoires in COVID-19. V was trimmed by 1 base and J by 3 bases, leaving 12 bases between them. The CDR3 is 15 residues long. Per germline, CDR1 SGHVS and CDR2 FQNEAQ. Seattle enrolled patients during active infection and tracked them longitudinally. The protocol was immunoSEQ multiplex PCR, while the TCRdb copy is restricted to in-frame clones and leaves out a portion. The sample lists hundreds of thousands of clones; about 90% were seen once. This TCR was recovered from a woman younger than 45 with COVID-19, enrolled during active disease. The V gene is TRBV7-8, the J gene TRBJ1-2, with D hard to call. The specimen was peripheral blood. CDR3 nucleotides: TGTGCCAGCAGCTTAGTTGCGGGTACGGACTATGGCTACACCTTC. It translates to CASSLVAGTDYGYTF. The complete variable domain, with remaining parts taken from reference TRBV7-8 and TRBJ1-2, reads GAGVSQSPRYKVAKRGQDVALRCDPISGHVSLFWYQQALGQGPEFLTYFQNEAQLDKSGLPSDRFFAERPEGSVSTLKIQRTQQEDSAVYLCASSLVAGTDYGYTFGSGTRLTVV.